The T cell receptor (beta chain) described here comes from a study of CD8 T cells in Susac syndrome (dated by TCRdb to the late 2010s). Regarding the research as a whole: Repertoire sequencing was used to test whether CD8+ T cell activation and differentiation in Susac syndrome was antigen driven. What the research found in general, with its limitations: The study acknowledged that relatively few individuals were included in the TCR sequencing and HLA analysis.

Trimmed from V: 7 bases; trimmed from J: 9 bases; junction bases lacking a gene match: 8. CDR1 and CDR2 are read off the germline V gene (reference sequence) as MNHNY and SVGAGI. The CDR3 numbers 13 residues from cysteine through phenylalanine. Here the CDR3 DNA is all that survives: 39 bases in frame from base 1. High-throughput TCR beta sequencing profiled peripheral blood CD8+ and CD4+ T cells from healthy donors, Susac syndrome patients and multiple sclerosis patients. Healthy donors were included as age- and sex-matched controls. Bulk CD8+ and CD4+ T cells were purified magnetically by negative isolation, whereas CD8+ TEMRA cells were enriched by FACS. Blood was collected in EDTA tubes and processed within 24 hours, with PBMCs isolated through density gradient centrifugation. PBMCs intended for TCR sequencing were cryopreserved in liquid nitrogen and thawed later in a water bath at 37 degrees C. The sorted or isolated CD4+, CD8+ and CD8+ TEMRA cells reached a purity of at least 90%.

RNA was extracted using the RNeasy kit, and about 0.5 to 1 ug of the RNA was reverse transcribed with random hexamers. The immunoSEQ multiplex PCR assay, covering 54 Vbeta and 13 Jbeta segments, was used to amplify TCR beta CDR3 regions. PCR amplification bias was corrected by using a synthetic template baseline for primer optimization and computational correction. In the original analysis: Reads were annotated to V, D and J genes per IMGT and analyzed with immunoSEQ Analyzer, keeping only productive sequences. Clonality was calculated as one minus the Shannon entropy normalized by log2 of the number of productive unique sequences. For each patient and control, public and private clones were evaluated among the 100 most prevalent clones. Clones were defined as Susac-specific if absent from the healthy and MS cohorts, from around 1,100 published viral clones and from other ImmuneACCESS disease sequences. TCRdb passed the public sequencing reads through fastp at Q25 and MiXCR, retaining productive beta sequences. Identical CDR3 proteins give one entry, which carries the most common genes and DNA. The authors' filters were not applied to this entry. The sample contains 150,000 to 200,000 distinct CDR3 sequences, over 85% of them found a single time. Approximately 0.14% of the sample comes from the top ten.

As concerns this clonotype: Its antigen remains undetermined. Nothing much larger sits one base from this clone, and base qualities are not available.

Sequencing input: CD4+ T cells from PBMCs. The chain links TRBV6-6 with TRBJ2-3; TRBD2 aligns with 9 central bases. This receptor was taken from a human donor in good health. The CDR3: CASTSAGGPTQYF. The nucleotide sequence reads as follows: TGTGCCAGCACCAGCGCGGGGGGGCCAACGCAGTATTTT.